The 16 T cell receptor beta chains given below trace back to one sample, sequenced in a study of T-cell memory formation after mild COVID-19. TCRdb processed the 5' RACE reads anew with MiXCR; each CDR3 protein has one entry. The sample holds 350,000 to 400,000 distinct CDR3 sequences; under 15% are singletons and the top ten take approximately 20%. Material: PBMCs or a T cell subset sorted from them (not recorded which). The receptors originated from a man in his late teens or twenties who had mild COVID-19 (a few samples of this study predate the infection). Cell type and time point are not known.

The rearrangement joins TRBV5-1 to TRBJ2-1, with TRBD1 identical over 12 bases. The germline V gene encodes CDR1 SGHRS and CDR2 YFSETQ. The CDR3 is 16 amino acids. Trimming removed 2 bases from V and 7 bases from J; junction bases left unmatched: 7. The DNA of the CDR3 is TGCGCCAGCAGCTTCTTAGGGGGACAGGGGGCGAATGAGCAGTTCTTC. Protein sequence: CASSFLGGQGANEQFF.

The rearrangement uses TRBV2 and TRBJ1-5; no clear D. Between the trimmed V and J ends, which lost 1 base and 5 bases, there was a span of 3 bases. The CDR3 length is 12 residues. Germline values: CDR1 SNHLY, CDR2 FYNNEI. The CDR3 DNA reads as TGTGCCAGCAGTGAAGGAGATCAGCCCCAGCATTTT. It yields the protein CASSEGDQPQHF.

The chain links TRBV20-1 to TRBJ2-4; 15 nucleotides line up with TRBD2. Germline CDR1 DFQATT, CDR2 SNEGSKA (reference sequence). The CDR3 sequence is 18 residues long. The trim removed 6 bases at V and 3 bases at J, leaving 12 bases unmatched. CDR3 sequence (DNA): TGCAGTGCCCTAGGACTAGCGGGGGGGCCAGAGGTCAAAAACATTCAGTACTTC. Protein product: CSALGLAGGPEVKNIQYF.

This clonotype was observed a handful of times. The genes are TRBV4-2 and TRBJ2-3; D possibly corresponds to TRBD2 (6 bases). Trimming pared 4 bases from V and 6 bases from J, leaving 14 bases between. This CDR3 comprises 14 residues. Germline V lookup: CDR1 LGHNA, CDR2 YNFKEQ. The CDR3 nucleotides read TGTGCCAGCAGCCCCGAAGGAGGGGTGGATACGCAGTATTTT. Residues: CASSPEGGVDTQYF.

Many counts were recorded for this clonotype. The rearrangement links TRBV10-3 to TRBJ1-1; D possibly corresponds to TRBD1 (6 bases). The CDR3 spans 14 residues. The germline V gene has CDR1 ENHRY and CDR2 SYGVKD. V was cut by 4 bases and J by 6 bases, with 15 bases left in between. CDR3 loop: CAISVQGLGAEAFF. CDR3 DNA sequence: TGTGCCATCAGTGTACAGGGTTTGGGGGCTGAAGCTTTCTTT.

This rearrangement joins TRBV27 to TRBJ2-3; TRBD1 aligns across 7 bases. Germline V CDR1 and CDR2: MNHEY, SMNVEV (reference sequence). The CDR3 spans 16 residues. V was clipped by 6 bases and J by 0 bases; unmatched bases: 9. CDR3 in DNA: TGTGCCAGCAGAAGGACAGGCTTTCCTAGCACAGATACGCAGTATTTT. Translating gives CASRRTGFPSTDTQYF.

The chain uses TRBV28 and TRBJ1-3; 8 nucleotides match TRBD1. The CDR3 spans 15 residues. J was trimmed by 0 bases and V by 4 bases; bases with no gene match: 2. Germline CDR1 and CDR2: MDHEN and SYDVKM. The CDR3 loop reads CASSSDRGSGNTIYF. The CDR3 DNA follows: TGTGCCAGCAGTTCCGACAGGGGCTCTGGAAACACCATATATTTT. The variable domain in full, with the rest retrieved from reference TRBV28 and TRBJ1-3, is DVKVTQSSRYLVKRTGEKVFLECVQDMDHENMFWYRQDPGLGLRLIYFSYDVKMKEKGDIPEGYSVSREKKERFSLILESASTNQTSMYLCASSSDRGSGNTIYFGEGSWLTVV.

The chain employs TRBV7-9 and TRBJ2-3, with D perhaps TRBD2 (6 bases). V lost 0 bases, J lost 4 bases, and 14 bases lay in between. The CDR3 consists of 16 residues. Per germline, CDR1 SEHNR and CDR2 FQNEAQ (reference sequence). CDR3 amino acids: CASSLAPRKRADTQYF. The CDR3 bases are TGTGCCAGCAGCTTAGCGCCCAGGAAGCGGGCAGATACGCAGTATTTT.

Only a few counts were recorded for this clonotype. This chain links TRBV28 with TRBJ1-5; weak D call: TRBD1 (5 bases). V was cut by 6 bases and J by 0 bases, with 15 bases left in between. This CDR3 has 16 residues. The germline gives CDR1 MDHEN, CDR2 SYDVKM. CDR3 DNA: TGTGCCAGCAGCCCGGCGGGGCGGAATAGCAATCAGCCCCAGCATTTT. Its protein is CASSPAGRNSNQPQHF.

The CDR3 region is CASSLGATDRYGYTF. The CDR3 nucleotides are TGCGCCAGCAGCTTGGGGGCGACAGACCGCTATGGCTACACCTTC. The gene calls are TRBV5-1 and TRBJ1-2; perhaps TRBD1 as D (5 bases). CDR3 length: 15 amino acids. Germline CDR1 SGHRS, CDR2 YFSETQ. V was pared by 0 bases and J by 4 bases, with 13 bases between.

This sequence joins TRBV6-6 and TRBJ1-5; D is unresolved. Germline CDR1 is MNHNY and CDR2 is SVGAGI (reference sequence). Trimming cost V 2 bases and J 6 bases, with 11 bases left between them. This CDR3 contains 14 residues. CDR3 region: CASSYGPGRQPQHF. Written as DNA, the CDR3 is TGTGCCAGCAGTTACGGGCCAGGACGTCAGCCCCAGCATTTT.

The chain combines TRBV7-9 with TRBJ1-2; a weak D match, TRBD1 (5 bases). The CDR3 totals 13 residues. Trimming cost V 5 bases and J 8 bases, with 15 bases left between them. Germline lookup yields CDR1 SEHNR and CDR2 FQNEAQ (reference sequence). As DNA, the CDR3 is TGTGCCAGCAGCGGGGCCCGGGAGGTGGGCTACACCTTC. This sequence encodes CASSGAREVGYTF.

This clonotype was seen at least ten times. V gene TRBV12-3 or TRBV12-4 combines with J gene TRBJ2-7, with 7 nucleotides matching TRBD1. Trimming cost V 6 bases and J 6 bases; bases outside gene matches: 5. The CDR3 runs 12 residues. CDR3 coding DNA: TGTGCCAGCAGGAACAGGGGTGGCGAGCAGTACTTC. This encodes CASRNRGGEQYF.

This clonotype turned up a few times. This chain links TRBV7-2 with TRBJ2-5; D not certain. CDR3 length equals 14 residues. Trimming pared 5 bases from V and 2 bases from J, leaving 12 bases between. Germline loops: CDR1 SGHTA, CDR2 FQGNSA. Written as DNA, the CDR3 is TGTGCCAGCAGCCGAGGTAATAGGCAAGAGACCCAGTACTTC. It codes for CASSRGNRQETQYF. The full variable domain, completed using reference TRBV7-2 and TRBJ2-5, is GAGVSQSPSNKVTEKGKDVELRCDPISGHTALYWYRQSLGQGLEFLIYFQGNSAPDKSGLPSDRFSAERTGGSVSTLTIQRTQQEDSAVYLCASSRGNRQETQYFGPGTRLLVL.

The genes are TRBV20-1 and TRBJ1-1; D possibly corresponds to TRBD1 (6 bases). Germline CDR1 reads DFQATT; CDR2 reads SNEGSKA (reference sequence). This CDR3 is 13 amino acids long. CDR3 residues: CRAARTVWAEAFF. CDR3 nucleotides: TGCAGGGCAGCTCGGACAGTATGGGCTGAAGCTTTCTTT.

This clonotype came up a few times. The rearrangement uses TRBV7-2 and TRBJ1-3; no reliable D call. The CDR3 sequence is 15 residues long. Germline V lookup: CDR1 SGHTA, CDR2 FQGNSA. The V and J ends lost 5 bases and 0 bases respectively, with 11 bases between them. CDR3 coding DNA: TGTGCCAGCAGCAAATCACAGTCCTCTGGAAACACCATATATTTT. It codes for CASSKSQSSGNTIYF.